The text below deals with one TCR beta chain. As handled by the study authors: Reference gene primer amplification yielded estimated nucleated cell counts. Data came from immunoSEQ multiplex PCR; TCRdb stores just in-frame clones and leaves some out. The V and J calls and the clone size are those of that table, but D and trimming were determined from the DNA. Here the sample spans about 210,000 clones, 80% to 85% being singletons. Followed over time, Seattle patients had been enrolled while infection was active. The sample originates from a study of blood T cell repertoires in COVID-19. Study information: Material from acute and convalescent COVID-19 was sourced from the United States, Italy and Spain. PBMCs, B-cell-depleted T cells, or T cells were the source of the cDNA or gDNA that made up the material.

The CDR3 has 13 amino acids. CDR1 is MNHEY, CDR2 SVGAGI, per germline. Trimming took 6 bases from V and 0 from J, leaving 6 bases between them. The chain combines TRBV6-5 with TRBJ2-1, with D unresolved. The origin of this receptor is an elderly woman with COVID-19, enrolled during active disease. Sequencing input: peripheral blood. CDR3 in amino acids: CASSRGSYNEQFF. The CDR3 DNA reads as TGTGCCAGCAGCCGCGGCTCCTACAATGAGCAGTTCTTC.